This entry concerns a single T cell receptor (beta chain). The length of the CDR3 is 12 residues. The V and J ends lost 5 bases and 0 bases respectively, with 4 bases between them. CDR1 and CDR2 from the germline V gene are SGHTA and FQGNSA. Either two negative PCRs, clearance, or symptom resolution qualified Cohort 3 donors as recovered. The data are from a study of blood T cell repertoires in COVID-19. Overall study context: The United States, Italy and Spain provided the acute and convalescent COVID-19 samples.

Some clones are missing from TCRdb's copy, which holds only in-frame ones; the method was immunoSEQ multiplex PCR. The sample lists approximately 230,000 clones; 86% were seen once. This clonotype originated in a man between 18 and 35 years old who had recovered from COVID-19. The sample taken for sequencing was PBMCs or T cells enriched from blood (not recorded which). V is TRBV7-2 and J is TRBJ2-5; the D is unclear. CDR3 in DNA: TGTGCCAGCAGCGTAAACCAAGAGACCCAGTACTTC. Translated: CASSVNQETQYF.